This T cell receptor (beta chain) was identified in a study of T cells in Graves' hyperthyroidism and ophthalmopathy. RNA transcripts served as the template for amplifying TCR beta CDR3 regions. TCR CDR3 regions were first amplified by RT-PCR with HTBI primers. TCRdb used MiXCR to reprocess the multiplex PCR reads, holding one entry per CDR3 protein. The table includes about 480,000 distinct CDR3 sequences, about an eighth detected once. Patients aged 18 to 65 had newly diagnosed hyperthyroidism lasting under 2 months. This clonotype was picked up a small number of times. Its matching antigen is unknown. The CDR3 totals 13 residues. Germline CDR1 reads SGHRS; CDR2 reads YFSETQ. With 1 base removed from V and 6 bases from J, the gap between germline ends came to 9 bases. Whole-study findings and limits: Ophthalmopathy was told apart from stable hyperthyroidism by a 13 V-J model. Most thyroid-expanded clonotypes above 0.001 were also found in blood.

The source of this sequence is a woman between 18 and 29 years old with Graves' hyperthyroidism. The sequencing input was blood. The rearrangement joins TRBV5-1 to TRBJ2-3; no definite D call. The CDR3 sequence: CASSLSGSDTQYF. The CDR3 DNA reads TGCGCCAGCAGCTTGTCTGGCTCCGATACGCAGTATTTT.